Shown below are 27 T cell receptor beta chains from a single sample sequenced in a study of T cell responses to AZD1222 COVID-19 vaccine. Some clones are missing from TCRdb's copy, which holds only in-frame ones; the method was immunoSEQ multiplex PCR. The sample yields about 150,000 clones, about 92% seen once. The input for sequencing was peripheral blood, taken 28 days after the second AZD1222 dose. These receptors were collected from an adult who received the AZD1222 COVID-19 vaccine.

V and J are TRBV27 and TRBJ1-1; D is possibly TRBD1 (6 bases). Per the germline V gene, CDR1 is MNHEY and CDR2 is SMNVEV (reference sequence). Deletions cut 3 bases from V and 1 base from J, with 18 bases between. CDR3 length: 17 amino acids. The CDR3 reads CASSFYDTTGANTEAFF. CDR3 sequence (DNA): TGTGCCAGCAGTTTCTACGATACGACAGGAGCGAACACTGAAGCTTTCTTT.

This chain links TRBV28 with TRBJ2-1, with TRBD2 identical over 7 bases. Germline trimming cut 6 bases from V and 0 bases from J; bases unmatched to any gene: 8. This CDR3 has 16 residues. Germline V CDR1 and CDR2: MDHEN, SYDVKM. CDR3 loop: CASSPIGGSSYNEQFF. As DNA, the CDR3 is TGTGCCAGCAGCCCAATAGGCGGGAGCTCCTACAATGAGCAGTTCTTC.

This chain links TRBV6-5 with TRBJ2-7, with D possibly being TRBD1 or TRBD2 (5 bases each). With 5 bases removed from V and 0 bases from J, the gap between germline ends came to 14 bases. Germline CDR1 is MNHEY and CDR2 is SVGAGI. The CDR3 covers 15 residues. Here the CDR3 reads CASSRTTTSSYEQYF. Here the CDR3 DNA reads TGTGCCAGCAGTAGGACAACAACTAGCTCCTACGAGCAGTACTTC.

This chain joins TRBV2 and TRBJ1-5, with no clear D. The CDR3 has 14 amino acids. V lost 2 bases and J lost 11, with 16 bases in between. Per germline, CDR1 SNHLY and CDR2 FYNNEI. The CDR3 nucleotides read TGTGCCAGCAGTGAAATAGGGTCGGATCGGACCCAGCATTTT. Amino acid sequence: CASSEIGSDRTQHF.

Regarding this clone: The sample carries other DNA sequences with the same CDR3. This chain connects TRBV5-1 to TRBJ2-1; perhaps TRBD2 as D (5 bases). The CDR3 length is 12 residues. Per germline, CDR1 SGHRS and CDR2 YFSETQ. Trimming stripped 0 bases from V and 10 bases from J, with 8 bases between. The CDR3 loop reads CASSLAGNEQFF. In DNA form, the CDR3 reads TGCGCCAGCAGCTTGGCGGGGAACGAGCAGTTCTTC.

The chain recombines TRBV18 with TRBJ2-1; D assignment may be TRBD1 or TRBD2 (5 bases each). The CDR3 sequence is 15 residues long. Between the trimmed V and J ends, which lost 4 bases and 0 bases, there was a span of 10 bases. Per germline, CDR1 KGHSH and CDR2 LQKENI. The CDR3: CASSRDRSSYNEQFF. CDR3 coding DNA: TGTGCCAGCTCACGGGACCGCAGCTCCTACAATGAGCAGTTCTTC.

The chain has TRBV3-1 (or the pseudogene TRBV3-2) and TRBJ1-1; TRBD1 agrees at 10 bases. The CDR3 length is 14 residues. Germline-derived CDR1 and CDR2 are LGHDT and YNNKEL (reference sequence). With V trimmed by 6 bases and J by 6 bases, 7 bases remained unmatched. Here the CDR3 DNA reads TGTGCCAGCAGACAAACCGGGACAGGGGCTGAAGCTTTCTTT. Amino acid sequence: CASRQTGTGAEAFF.

This sequence joins TRBV3-1 (or the pseudogene TRBV3-2) and TRBJ1-5; D uncertain. The V gene's germline CDR1 is LGHDT and CDR2 YNNKEL (reference sequence). This CDR3 region has 16 residues. The V end was cut by 0 bases, the J end by 0 bases, with 9 bases between. The CDR3 region is CASSQDLGNSNQPQHF. CDR3 coding DNA: TGTGCCAGCAGCCAAGATTTAGGGAATAGCAATCAGCCCCAGCATTTT.

The rearrangement uses TRBV6-2 or TRBV6-3 and TRBJ1-6; D ambiguous. The CDR3 is 15 residues long. Germline V lookup: CDR1 MNHEY, CDR2 SVGEGT. Trimming cost V 4 bases and J 10 bases, with 17 bases left between them. CDR3 sequence: CASSSPDGPTSPLHF. The CDR3 DNA sequence: TGTGCCAGCAGTTCCCCCGACGGACCTACATCACCCCTCCACTTT.

Points on this clone: The same CDR3 can be traced to other DNA sequences in this sample. The chain couples TRBV28 to TRBJ1-5; TRBD1 aligns across 7 bases. The CDR3 contains 14 residues. Trimming removed 5 bases from V and 2 bases from J; junction bases left unmatched: 3. The V gene's germline CDR1 is MDHEN and CDR2 SYDVKM. CDR3 DNA: TGTGCCAGCAGTCCCGGGACAGGCAATCAGCCCCAGCATTTT. It is translated as CASSPGTGNQPQHF.

The J gene is TRBJ1-4, the V gene TRBV7-9; TRBD1 might be the D (6 bases). Looked up from germline, CDR1 is SEHNR and CDR2 is FQNEAQ (reference sequence). The length of the CDR3 is 14 residues. Trimming removed 4 bases at V and 7 bases at J, with 13 bases between. CDR3 residues: CASSSQGWVEKLFF. The CDR3 DNA sequence: TGTGCCAGCAGCTCCCAGGGGTGGGTTGAAAAACTGTTTTTT.

As DNA, the CDR3 is TGTGCCAGCACCCCGGGGGGGGCGGCCTACGAGCAGTACTTC. Encoded protein: CASTPGGAAYEQYF. The gene calls are TRBV28 and TRBJ2-7; 8 nucleotides agree with TRBD2. The V gene end was trimmed by 7 bases and the J gene end by 2 bases; junction bases not matched to a gene: 7. The germline V gene has CDR1 MDHEN and CDR2 SYDVKM. The CDR3 is 14 amino acids. Using reference TRBV28 and TRBJ2-7 for the parts outside the CDR3, the full variable domain is DVKVTQSSRYLVKRTGEKVFLECVQDMDHENMFWYRQDPGLGLRLIYFSYDVKMKEKGDIPEGYSVSREKKERFSLILESASTNQTSMYLCASTPGGAAYEQYFGPGTRLTVT.

A single count supports this clone. The gene calls are TRBV18 and TRBJ2-7; D not resolved. CDR1 is KGHSH and CDR2 is LQKENI in the germline V gene. V was shortened by 2 bases and J by 3 bases, with 11 bases between the two germline ends. The CDR3 totals 14 residues. Here the CDR3 reads CASSPGSGIYEQYF. The CDR3 DNA is TGTGCCAGCTCACCAGGAAGTGGAATCTACGAGCAGTACTTC. The whole variable domain, remainder taken from reference TRBV18 and TRBJ2-7, is NAGVMQNPRHLVRRRGQEARLRCSPMKGHSHVYWYRQLPEEGLKFMVYLQKENIIDESGMPKERFSAEFPKEGPSILRIQQVVRGDSAAYFCASSPGSGIYEQYFGPGTRLTVT.

The chain joins TRBV11-2 to TRBJ1-2, with D unclear. The CDR3 length is 15 residues. Germline lookup yields CDR1 SGHAT and CDR2 FQNNGV. V gave up 5 bases and J gave up 5 bases, with 18 bases separating them. In DNA form, the CDR3 reads TGTGCCAGCAGCGCTCTAGACCGGGTCGGATATGGCTACACCTTC. It encodes CASSALDRVGYGYTF.

V and J are TRBV5-1 and TRBJ2-2; 7 nucleotides match TRBD1. The CDR3 length is 15 residues. In germline, CDR1 is SGHRS, CDR2 YFSETQ. V was clipped by 4 bases and J by 2 bases; unmatched bases: 5. The CDR3: CASSQGQRNTGELFF. The CDR3, as DNA: TGCGCCAGCAGCCAGGGACAGCGTAACACCGGGGAGCTGTTTTTT.

The chain uses TRBV3-1 (or the pseudogene TRBV3-2) and TRBJ1-1; no definite D call. Germline V gene data show CDR1 as LGHDT and CDR2 as YNNKEL (reference sequence). V was clipped by 7 bases and J by 0 bases, with 12 bases between them. The CDR3 runs to 14 residues. The chain's CDR3 is CASTLRSVNTEAFF. CDR3 in DNA: TGTGCCAGCACCTTGAGAAGCGTGAACACTGAAGCTTTCTTT.

The chain has TRBV10-3 and TRBJ2-1, with 9 bases identical to TRBD1. Trimming at V came to 7 bases and at J to 2 bases, leaving 6 bases not matched to a gene. The CDR3 totals 15 residues. Looked up from germline, CDR1 is ENHRY and CDR2 is SYGVKD. DNA for the CDR3: TGTGCCATCAAGCGACAGGGGGGCGCCTACAATGAGCAGTTCTTC. This translates into CAIKRQGGAYNEQFF.

The rearrangement links TRBV5-1 to TRBJ1-1; D not certain. The length of the CDR3 is 15 residues. Germline values: CDR1 SGHRS, CDR2 YFSETQ. The V and J ends lost 0 bases and 4 bases respectively, with 13 bases between them. This chain's CDR3 is CASSLVPAVGTEAFF. CDR3 nucleotides: TGCGCCAGCAGCTTGGTACCCGCCGTGGGCACTGAAGCTTTCTTT.

V and J are TRBV28 and TRBJ1-1; 9 positions agree with TRBD1. The V segment lost 3 bases and the J segment 1 base; nucleotides outside the gene matches: 6. Germline V gene sequence: CDR1 MDHEN, CDR2 SYDVKM. The CDR3 extends over 16 amino acids. In nucleotides, the CDR3 is TGTGCCAGCAGTTTCCTTGGACAGGGGACGAACACTGAAGCTTTCTTT. Protein sequence: CASSFLGQGTNTEAFF. Variable domain in full (rest from reference TRBV28 and TRBJ1-1): DVKVTQSSRYLVKRTGEKVFLECVQDMDHENMFWYRQDPGLGLRLIYFSYDVKMKEKGDIPEGYSVSREKKERFSLILESASTNQTSMYLCASSFLGQGTNTEAFFGQGTRLTVV.

This clone occurred once. The rearrangement joins TRBV6-5 to TRBJ2-7, with 7 bases matching TRBD1. V lost 3 bases, J lost 5 bases, and 4 bases stayed unmatched. The CDR3 runs 13 residues. Germline CDR1 MNHEY, CDR2 SVGAGI. The CDR3 loop reads CASSYNRGHEQYF. CDR3 nucleotide sequence: TGTGCCAGCAGTTATAACAGGGGCCACGAGCAGTACTTC.

This clone occurred once. The chain joins TRBV19 to TRBJ1-5; D possibly corresponds to TRBD1 (6 bases). Trimming removed 1 base at V and 3 bases at J, with 7 bases between. Germline-derived CDR1 and CDR2 are LNHDA and SQIVND (reference sequence). This CDR3 has 14 residues. The DNA of the CDR3 is TGTGCCAGTAGTATAGCAGGGGCCAATCAGCCCCAGCATTTT. It codes for CASSIAGANQPQHF.

The chain has TRBV6-5 and TRBJ2-3; the match to TRBD1 covers 10 bases. The CDR3 runs 14 residues. The germline gives CDR1 MNHEY, CDR2 SVGAGI. The trim removed 9 bases at V and 1 base at J, leaving 4 bases unmatched. In DNA, the CDR3 is TGTGCCAGTGGGGGGACAGGGGGCACAGATACGCAGTATTTT. Its translation: CASGGTGGTDTQYF.

V is TRBV11-1 and J is TRBJ1-5, with 7 bases matching TRBD1. CDR1 is SGHAT and CDR2 is FQDESV in the germline V gene (reference sequence). V trimming: 1 base; J trimming: 5 bases; junction bases outside the gene matches: 2. The CDR3 extends over 14 amino acids. CDR3 nucleotides: TGTGCCAGCAGCTTAGGACAGGGCGATCAGCCCCAGCATTTT. As protein: CASSLGQGDQPQHF.

CDR3 nucleotide sequence: TGTGCCAGCAGCCCGGGACTAGCCAAAAACATTCAGTACTTC. It translates to CASSPGLAKNIQYF. The chain joins TRBV7-2 to TRBJ2-4, with TRBD2 as a possible D gene (6 bases). The CDR3 is 14 residues long. The V gene lost 5 bases and the J gene lost 0 bases, with 8 bases spanning the gap. Looked up from germline, CDR1 is SGHTA and CDR2 is FQGNSA.

This rearrangement joins TRBV6-5 to TRBJ2-7; 8 nucleotides match TRBD2. The germline V gene encodes CDR1 MNHEY and CDR2 SVGAGI. There are 15 residues in the CDR3. V was clipped by 5 bases and J by 2 bases; unmatched bases: 8. The CDR3: CASSTRTSRAYEQYF. DNA of the CDR3: TGTGCCAGCAGTACCCGGACTAGCCGGGCCTACGAGCAGTACTTC.

V usage is TRBV7-2 and J usage is TRBJ2-7; D call uncertain. Germline CDR1 reads SGHTA; CDR2 reads FQGNSA. The CDR3 runs 14 residues. Trimming removed 3 bases at V and 7 bases at J, with 16 bases between. CDR3 sequence (DNA): TGTGCCAGCAGCTTGGTCAGCAGCTACGAAGAGCAGTACTTC. Amino acids: CASSLVSSYEEQYF.

The chain combines TRBV3-1 (or the pseudogene TRBV3-2) with TRBJ2-2; weak D call: TRBD2 (6 bases). CDR3 length: 17 amino acids. V was pared by 1 base and J by 8 bases, with 20 bases between. Germline V gene data show CDR1 as LGHDT and CDR2 as YNNKEL (reference sequence). CDR3 nucleotide sequence: TGTGCCAGCAGCCAAGTGCTAGCGCTCGATCTCACTGGGGAGCTGTTTTTT. This gives the protein CASSQVLALDLTGELFF.